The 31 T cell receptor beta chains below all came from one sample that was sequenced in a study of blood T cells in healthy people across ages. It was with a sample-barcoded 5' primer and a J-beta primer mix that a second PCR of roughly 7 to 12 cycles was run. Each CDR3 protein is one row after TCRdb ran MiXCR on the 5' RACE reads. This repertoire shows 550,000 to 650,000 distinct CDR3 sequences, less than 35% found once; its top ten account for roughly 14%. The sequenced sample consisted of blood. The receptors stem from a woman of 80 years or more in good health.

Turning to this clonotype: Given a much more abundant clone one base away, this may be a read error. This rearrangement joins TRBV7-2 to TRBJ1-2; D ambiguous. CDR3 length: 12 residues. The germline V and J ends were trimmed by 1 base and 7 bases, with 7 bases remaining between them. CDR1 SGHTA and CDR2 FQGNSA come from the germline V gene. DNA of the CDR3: TGTGCCAGCAGCTTAGAACTGGCTGGCTACACCTTC. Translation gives CASSLELAGYTF.

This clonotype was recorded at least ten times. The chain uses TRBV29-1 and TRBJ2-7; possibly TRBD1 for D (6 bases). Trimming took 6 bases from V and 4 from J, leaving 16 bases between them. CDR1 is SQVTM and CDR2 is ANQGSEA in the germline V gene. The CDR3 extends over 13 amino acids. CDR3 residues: CSVRTAMNYEQYF. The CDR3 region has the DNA TGCAGCGTCCGGACAGCCATGAATTACGAGCAGTACTTC.

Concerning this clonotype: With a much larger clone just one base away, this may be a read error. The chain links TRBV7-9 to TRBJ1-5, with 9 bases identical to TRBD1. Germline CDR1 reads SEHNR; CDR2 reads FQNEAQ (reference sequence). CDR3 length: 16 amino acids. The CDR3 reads CAGSYEDRGRNQPQHF. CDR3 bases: TGTGCCGGCAGCTATGAGGACAGGGGACGCAATCAGCCCCAGCATTTT.

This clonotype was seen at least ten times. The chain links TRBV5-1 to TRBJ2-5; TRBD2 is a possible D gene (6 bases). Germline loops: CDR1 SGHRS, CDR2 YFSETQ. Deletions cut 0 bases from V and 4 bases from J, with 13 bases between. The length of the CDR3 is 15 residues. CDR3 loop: CASSLVFQGGETQYF. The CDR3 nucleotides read TGCGCCAGCAGCTTGGTTTTCCAGGGAGGAGAGACCCAGTACTTC.

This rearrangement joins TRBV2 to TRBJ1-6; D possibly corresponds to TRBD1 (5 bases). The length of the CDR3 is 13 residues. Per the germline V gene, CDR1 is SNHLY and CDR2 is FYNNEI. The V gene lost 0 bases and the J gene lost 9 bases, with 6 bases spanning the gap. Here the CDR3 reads CASSEAQGSPLHF. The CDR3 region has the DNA TGTGCCAGCAGTGAAGCCCAGGGTTCACCCCTCCACTTT.

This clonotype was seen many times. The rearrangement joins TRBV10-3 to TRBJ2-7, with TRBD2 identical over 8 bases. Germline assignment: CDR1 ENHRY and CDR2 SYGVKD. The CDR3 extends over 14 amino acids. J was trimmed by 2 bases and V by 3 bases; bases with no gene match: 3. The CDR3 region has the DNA TGTGCCATCAGTGATCGGGGGGGCCCCTACGAGCAGTACTTC. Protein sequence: CAISDRGGPYEQYF.

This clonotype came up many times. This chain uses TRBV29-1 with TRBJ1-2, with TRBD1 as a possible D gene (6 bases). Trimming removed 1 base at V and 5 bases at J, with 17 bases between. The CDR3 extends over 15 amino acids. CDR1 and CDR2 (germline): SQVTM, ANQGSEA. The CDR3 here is CSVEGSAGVRYGYTF. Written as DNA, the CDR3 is TGCAGCGTTGAAGGCTCGGCAGGGGTTCGTTATGGCTACACCTTC.

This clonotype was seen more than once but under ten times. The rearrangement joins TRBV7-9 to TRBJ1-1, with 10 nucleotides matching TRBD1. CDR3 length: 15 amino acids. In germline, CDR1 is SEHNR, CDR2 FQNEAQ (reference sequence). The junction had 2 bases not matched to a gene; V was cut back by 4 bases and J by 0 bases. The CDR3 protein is CASSSGQGVNTEAFF. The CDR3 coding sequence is TGTGCCAGCAGCTCAGGACAGGGGGTGAACACTGAAGCTTTCTTT.

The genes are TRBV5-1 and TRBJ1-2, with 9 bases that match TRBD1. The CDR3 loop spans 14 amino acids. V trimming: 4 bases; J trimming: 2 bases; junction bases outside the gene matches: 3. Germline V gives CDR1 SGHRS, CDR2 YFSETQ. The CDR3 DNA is TGCGCCAGCAGCATTGACAGGGGGAACTATGGCTACACCTTC. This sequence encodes CASSIDRGNYGYTF.

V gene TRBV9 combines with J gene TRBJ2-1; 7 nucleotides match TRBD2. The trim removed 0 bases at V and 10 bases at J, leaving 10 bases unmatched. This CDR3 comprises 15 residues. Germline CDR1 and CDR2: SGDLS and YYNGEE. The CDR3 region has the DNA TGTGCCAGCAGCGTAGTGCACGGGGGAGGGAGGGAGCAGTTCTTC. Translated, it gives CASSVVHGGGREQFF. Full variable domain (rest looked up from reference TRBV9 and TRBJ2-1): DSGVTQTPKHLITATGQRVTLRCSPRSGDLSVYWYQQSLDQGLQFLIQYYNGEERAKGNILERFSAQQFPDLHSELNLSSLELGDSALYFCASSVVHGGGREQFFGPGTRLTVL.

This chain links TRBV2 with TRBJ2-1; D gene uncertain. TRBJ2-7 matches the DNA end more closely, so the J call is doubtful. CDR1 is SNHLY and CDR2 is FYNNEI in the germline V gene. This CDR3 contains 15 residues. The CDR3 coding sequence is TGTGCCAGCAGGCGCGACTCCGGCCTATACAATGAGCAGTACTTC. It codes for CASRRDSGLYNEQYF.

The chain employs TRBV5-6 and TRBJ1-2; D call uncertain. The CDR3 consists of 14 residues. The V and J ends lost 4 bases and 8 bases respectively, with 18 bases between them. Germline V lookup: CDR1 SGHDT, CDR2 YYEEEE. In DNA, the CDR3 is TGTGCCAGCAGCCCAGTTGCGGGATCCGACGGCTACACCTTC. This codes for CASSPVAGSDGYTF.

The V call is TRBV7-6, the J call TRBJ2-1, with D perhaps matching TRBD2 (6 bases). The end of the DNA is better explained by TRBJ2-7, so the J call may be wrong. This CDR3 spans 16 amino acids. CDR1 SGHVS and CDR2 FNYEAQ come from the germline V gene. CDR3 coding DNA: TGTGCCAGCAGCGCCCGACCCGGGAGCTCCTCCTACGAGCAGTACTTC. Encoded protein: CASSARPGSSSYEQYF.

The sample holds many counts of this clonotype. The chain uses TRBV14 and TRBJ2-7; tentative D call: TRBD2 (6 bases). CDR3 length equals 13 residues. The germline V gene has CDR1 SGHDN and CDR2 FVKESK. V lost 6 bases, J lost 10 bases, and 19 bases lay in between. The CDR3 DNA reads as TGTGCCAGCAGTCCCCGGCTGACGGGGGACCAGTACTTC. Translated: CASSPRLTGDQYF.

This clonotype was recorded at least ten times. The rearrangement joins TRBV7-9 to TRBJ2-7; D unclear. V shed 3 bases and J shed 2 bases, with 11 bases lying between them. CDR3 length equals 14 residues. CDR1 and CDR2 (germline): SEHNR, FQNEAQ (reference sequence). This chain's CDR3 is CASSLLHLPYEQYF. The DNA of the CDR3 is TGTGCCAGCAGCTTGTTACACCTGCCCTACGAGCAGTACTTC.

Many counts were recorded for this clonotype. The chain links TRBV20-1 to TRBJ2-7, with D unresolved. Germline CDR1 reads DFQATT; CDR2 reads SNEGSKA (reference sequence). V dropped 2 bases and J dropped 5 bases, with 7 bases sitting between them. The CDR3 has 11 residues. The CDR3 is CSARPWNEQYF. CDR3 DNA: TGCAGTGCTAGACCCTGGAACGAGCAGTACTTC.

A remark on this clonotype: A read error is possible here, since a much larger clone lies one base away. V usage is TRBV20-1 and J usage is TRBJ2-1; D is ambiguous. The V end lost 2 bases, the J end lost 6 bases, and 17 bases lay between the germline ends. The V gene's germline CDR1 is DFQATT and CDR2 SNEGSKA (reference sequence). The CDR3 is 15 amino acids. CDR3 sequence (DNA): TGCAGTGCTAGATCCCGACTCAAAAACAGCAATGAGCAGTTCTTC. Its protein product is CSARSRLKNSNEQFF.

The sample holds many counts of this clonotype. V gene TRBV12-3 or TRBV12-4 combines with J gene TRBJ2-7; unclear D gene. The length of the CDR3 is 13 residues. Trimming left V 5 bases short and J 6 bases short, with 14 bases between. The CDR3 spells CASSLHEVAEQYF. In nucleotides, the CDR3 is TGTGCCAGCAGTCTACACGAGGTTGCCGAGCAGTACTTC.

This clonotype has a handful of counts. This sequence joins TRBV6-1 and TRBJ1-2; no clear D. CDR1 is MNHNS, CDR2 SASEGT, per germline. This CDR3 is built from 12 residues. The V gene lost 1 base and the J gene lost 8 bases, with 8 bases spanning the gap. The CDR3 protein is CASSEDRSGYTF. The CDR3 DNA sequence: TGTGCCAGCAGTGAAGACCGGTCCGGCTACACCTTC.

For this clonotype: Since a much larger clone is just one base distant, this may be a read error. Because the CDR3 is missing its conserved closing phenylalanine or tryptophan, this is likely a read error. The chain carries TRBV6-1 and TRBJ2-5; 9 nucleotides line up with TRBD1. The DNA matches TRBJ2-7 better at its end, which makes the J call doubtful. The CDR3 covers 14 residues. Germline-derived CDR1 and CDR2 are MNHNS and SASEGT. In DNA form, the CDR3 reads TGTGCCAGCAGTAACCACAGGGGGCATAACGAGCAGTACTGC. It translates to CASSNHRGHNEQYC.

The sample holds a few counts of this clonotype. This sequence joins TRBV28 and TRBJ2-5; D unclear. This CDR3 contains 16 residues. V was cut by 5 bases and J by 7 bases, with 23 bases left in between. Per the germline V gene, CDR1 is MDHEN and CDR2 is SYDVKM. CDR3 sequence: CASSPPNEWLSRTQYF. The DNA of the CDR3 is TGTGCCAGCAGTCCCCCTAACGAGTGGTTGTCAAGGACCCAGTACTTC. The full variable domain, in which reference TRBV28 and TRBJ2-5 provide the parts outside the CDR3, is DVKVTQSSRYLVKRTGEKVFLECVQDMDHENMFWYRQDPGLGLRLIYFSYDVKMKEKGDIPEGYSVSREKKERFSLILESASTNQTSMYLCASSPPNEWLSRTQYFGPGTRLLVL.

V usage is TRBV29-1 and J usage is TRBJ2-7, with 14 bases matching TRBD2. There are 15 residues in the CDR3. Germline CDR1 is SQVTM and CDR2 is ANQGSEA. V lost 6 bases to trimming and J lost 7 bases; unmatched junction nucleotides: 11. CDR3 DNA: TGCAGCGTCTATGGGACTAGCGGGGGCTACAATGAGCAGTACTTC. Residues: CSVYGTSGGYNEQYF.

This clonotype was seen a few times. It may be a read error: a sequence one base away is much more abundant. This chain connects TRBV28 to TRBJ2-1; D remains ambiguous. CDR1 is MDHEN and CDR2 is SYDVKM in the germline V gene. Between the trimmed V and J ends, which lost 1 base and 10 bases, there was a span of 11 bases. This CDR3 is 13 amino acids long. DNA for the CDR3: TGTGCCAGCAGTTTATTGGGGATCCACGAGCAGTTCTTC. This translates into CASSLLGIHEQFF.

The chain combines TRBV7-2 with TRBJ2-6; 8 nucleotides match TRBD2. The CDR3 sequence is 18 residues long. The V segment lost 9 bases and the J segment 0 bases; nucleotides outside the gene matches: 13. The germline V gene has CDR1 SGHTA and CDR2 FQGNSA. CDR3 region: CARRGQAGDPSGANVLTF. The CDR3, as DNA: TGTGCCAGACGGGGGCAAGCGGGAGACCCCTCTGGGGCCAACGTCCTGACTTTC. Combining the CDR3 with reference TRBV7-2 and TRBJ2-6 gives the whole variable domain GAGVSQSPSNKVTEKGKDVELRCDPISGHTALYWYRQSLGQGLEFLIYFQGNSAPDKSGLPSDRFSAERTGGSVSTLTIQRTQQEDSAVYLCARRGQAGDPSGANVLTFGAGSRLTVL.

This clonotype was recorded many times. DNA for the CDR3: TGTGCCAGCAAGACGAAGGGACCCTATTTGGAGACCCAGTACTTC. Protein product: CASKTKGPYLETQYF. The chain couples TRBV27 to TRBJ2-5; D may be TRBD1 or TRBD2 (5 bases each). Trimming pared 7 bases from V and 5 bases from J, leaving 20 bases between. Germline values: CDR1 MNHEY, CDR2 SMNVEV (reference sequence). This CDR3 is 15 amino acids long.

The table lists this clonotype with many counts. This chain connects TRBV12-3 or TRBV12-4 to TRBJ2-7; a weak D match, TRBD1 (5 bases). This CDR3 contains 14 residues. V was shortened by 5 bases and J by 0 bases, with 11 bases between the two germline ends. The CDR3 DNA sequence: TGTGCCAGCAGTCCCAGACAGCCCTCCTACGAGCAGTACTTC. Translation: CASSPRQPSYEQYF.

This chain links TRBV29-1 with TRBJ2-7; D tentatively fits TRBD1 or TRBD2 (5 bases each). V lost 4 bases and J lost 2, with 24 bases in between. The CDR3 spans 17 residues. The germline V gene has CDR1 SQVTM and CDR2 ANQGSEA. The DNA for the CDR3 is TGCAGCGTTGTGGGATGGCGTGAGGGGCAAAGAGCCTACGAGCAGTACTTC. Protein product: CSVVGWREGQRAYEQYF.

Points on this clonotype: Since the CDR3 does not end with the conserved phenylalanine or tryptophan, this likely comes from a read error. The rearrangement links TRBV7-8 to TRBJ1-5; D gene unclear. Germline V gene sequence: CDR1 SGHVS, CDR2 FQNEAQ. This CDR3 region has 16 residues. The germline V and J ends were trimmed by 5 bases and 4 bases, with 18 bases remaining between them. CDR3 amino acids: CASSNSEGIMNQPQHL. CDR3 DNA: TGTGCCAGCAGCAATAGTGAGGGTATAATGAATCAGCCCCAGCATTTG.

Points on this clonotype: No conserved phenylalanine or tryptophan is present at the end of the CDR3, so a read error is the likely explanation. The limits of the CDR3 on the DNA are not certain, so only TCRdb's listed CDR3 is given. The CDR3 sequence is CSARGGTSYEQDC. The V and J genes are TRBV20-1 and TRBJ2-7; the table assigns TRBD1, which was not confirmed against the DNA. 13 amino acids form the CDR3, both terminal residues included. Germline loops: CDR1 DFQATT, CDR2 SNEGSKA (reference sequence).

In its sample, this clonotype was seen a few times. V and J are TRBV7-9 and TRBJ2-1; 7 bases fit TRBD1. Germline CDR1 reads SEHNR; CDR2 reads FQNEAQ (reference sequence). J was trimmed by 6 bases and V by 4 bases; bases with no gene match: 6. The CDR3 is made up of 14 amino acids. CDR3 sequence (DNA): TGTGCCAGCAGCTCCTGGACAGGACGCAATGAGCAGTTCTTC. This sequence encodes CASSSWTGRNEQFF.

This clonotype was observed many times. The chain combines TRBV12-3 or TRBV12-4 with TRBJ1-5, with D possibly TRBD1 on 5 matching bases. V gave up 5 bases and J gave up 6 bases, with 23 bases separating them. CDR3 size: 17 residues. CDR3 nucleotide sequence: TGTGCCAGCAGTCCGTCCGAGGGCCGCAGGGTCGCTCAGCCCCAGCATTTT. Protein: CASSPSEGRRVAQPQHF.